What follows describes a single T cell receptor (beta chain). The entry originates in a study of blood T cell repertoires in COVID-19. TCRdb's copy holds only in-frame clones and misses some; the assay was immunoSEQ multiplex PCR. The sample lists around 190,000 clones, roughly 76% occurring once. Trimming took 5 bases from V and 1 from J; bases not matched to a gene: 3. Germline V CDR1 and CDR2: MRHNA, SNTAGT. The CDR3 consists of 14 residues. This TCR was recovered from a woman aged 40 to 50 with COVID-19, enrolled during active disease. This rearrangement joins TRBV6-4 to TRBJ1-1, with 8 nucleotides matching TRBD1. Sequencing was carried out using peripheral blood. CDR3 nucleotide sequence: TGTGCCAGCAGTCCCGGGACAGGGAACACTGAAGCTTTCTTT. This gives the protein CASSPGTGNTEAFF.